This TCR beta chain was sequenced for a study of blood T cell repertoires in COVID-19. Study summary: Sources were T cells, B-cell-depleted T cells, or PBMCs; the material itself was cDNA or gDNA.

The length of the CDR3 is 14 residues. The trim removed 5 bases at V and 7 bases at J, leaving 9 bases unmatched. Germline CDR1 is SNHLY and CDR2 is FYNNEI. Libraries were prepared by immunoSEQ multiplex PCR; TCRdb keeps only in-frame clonotypes and omits some of them. The data show fewer than 200,000 clones, roughly 88% seen once. Input material: PBMCs or T cells enriched from blood (not recorded which). The clonotype comes from a man aged 50-59 years who had recovered from COVID-19. The gene calls are TRBV2 and TRBJ2-7, with 9 nucleotides matching TRBD1. The CDR3 nucleotides read TGTGCCAGCAGTAGACAGGGGGAGCTCGGAGAGCAGTACTTC. This translates into CASSRQGELGEQYF.